One and the same sample provided the 10 T cell receptor beta chains below, sequenced in a study of blood T cell repertoires in COVID-19. Produced via immunoSEQ multiplex PCR; TCRdb's table is partial and in-frame only. The data contain some 75,000 clones, roughly 82% of them singletons. The sample comprised peripheral blood. The receptors were sampled from a woman aged 80 or over with active or convalescent COVID-19.

The genes are TRBV24-1 and TRBJ2-7; D is possibly TRBD1 (5 bases). This CDR3 is built from 17 residues. Between the trimmed V and J ends, which lost 2 bases and 0 bases, there was a span of 16 bases. CDR1 is KGHDR and CDR2 is SFDVKD in the germline V gene. The CDR3 coding sequence is TGTGCCACCAGTGATTCCTGGGCGACAGAGAGCTCCTACGAGCAGTACTTC. Translation: CATSDSWATESSYEQYF.

This clone was seen only once. This chain links TRBV4-1 with TRBJ2-2; 9 positions agree with TRBD1. J gave up 5 bases and V 1 base, and 2 bases lay outside the gene matches. The CDR3 is 15 amino acids. From germline, CDR1 is MGHRA and CDR2 YSYEKL. CDR3 sequence: CASSQGDRVTGELFF. CDR3 nucleotides: TGCGCCAGCAGCCAAGGGGACAGGGTAACCGGGGAGCTGTTTTTT.

The J gene is TRBJ2-7, the V gene TRBV9; a weak D match, TRBD1 (5 bases). The CDR3 sequence is 14 residues long. In germline, CDR1 is SGDLS, CDR2 YYNGEE. Trimming stripped 0 bases from V and 4 bases from J, with 11 bases between. The CDR3 region has the DNA TGTGCCAGCAGCGTAGGACAGTTTAATTACGAGCAGTACTTC. Translating it yields CASSVGQFNYEQYF.

Remarks on this clone: The same CDR3 arises from other DNA sequences in this sample as well. The CDR3: CASSLRYTEAFF. CDR3 DNA: TGTGCCAGCAGCTTACGGTACACTGAAGCTTTCTTT. V and J are TRBV7-2 and TRBJ1-1; D call uncertain. This CDR3 has 12 amino acids. Germline V gives CDR1 SGHTA, CDR2 FQGNSA. V gave up 2 bases and J gave up 3 bases, with 4 bases separating them.

This rearrangement joins TRBV7-8 to TRBJ2-7, with D possibly being TRBD2 (6 bases). The germline V gene encodes CDR1 SGHVS and CDR2 FQNEAQ. The CDR3 contains 14 residues. The V gene lost 5 bases and the J gene lost 2 bases, with 13 bases spanning the gap. CDR3 nucleotide sequence: TGTGCCAGCAGCCCCCGAGGCGGGGCCTACGAGCAGTACTTC. Encoded protein: CASSPRGGAYEQYF.

The genes are TRBV24-1 and TRBJ1-1; tentatively, D is TRBD1 (6 bases). The germline V gene encodes CDR1 KGHDR and CDR2 SFDVKD. This CDR3 comprises 13 residues. V was trimmed by 9 bases and J by 4 bases, leaving 14 bases between them. CDR3 coding DNA: TGTGCCACCCAGGGGCGAGTGAGCACTGAAGCTTTCTTT. Residues: CATQGRVSTEAFF.

The rearrangement links TRBV18 to TRBJ1-3, with 7 bases matching TRBD1. The V and J ends lost 2 bases and 0 bases, in that order; junction bases with no gene match: 4. Germline CDR1 reads KGHSH; CDR2 reads LQKENI. This CDR3 is built from 16 residues. The CDR3 sequence: CASSPGQALSGNTIYF. CDR3 nucleotide sequence: TGTGCCAGCTCACCAGGACAGGCCCTCTCTGGAAACACCATATATTTT.

CDR3 DNA: TGTGCCAGCAGTTTACGACAGCAAGAGACCCAGTACTTC. This codes for CASSLRQQETQYF. The chain links TRBV12-3 or TRBV12-4 to TRBJ2-5; a possible D gene is TRBD1 (5 bases). The ends were cut back, 2 bases at V and 2 bases at J, with 6 bases in the middle. The length of the CDR3 is 13 residues.

This clone was found once. The V and J genes are TRBV5-1 and TRBJ2-6, with a tentative D call TRBD1 (6 bases). The CDR3 loop spans 16 amino acids. V was pared by 4 bases and J by 2 bases, with 13 bases between. Per germline, CDR1 SGHRS and CDR2 YFSETQ. Here the CDR3 DNA reads TGCGCCAGCAGCCGAATACAGGGCGCTGGGGCCAACGTCCTGACTTTC. It translates to CASSRIQGAGANVLTF. Full variable domain (remainder filled in from reference TRBV5-1 and TRBJ2-6): KAGVTQTPRYLIKTRGQQVTLSCSPISGHRSVSWYQQTPGQGLQFLFEYFSETQRNKGNFPGRFSGRQFSNSRSEMNVSTLELGDSALYLCASSRIQGAGANVLTFGAGSRLTVL.

The chain recombines TRBV6-5 with TRBJ2-2; 8 bases are a match to TRBD1. The CDR3 loop spans 15 amino acids. With V trimmed by 5 bases and J by 6 bases, 8 bases remained unmatched. CDR1 and CDR2 (germline): MNHEY, SVGAGI. CDR3 loop: CASSIQGQVPGELFF. In nucleotides, the CDR3 is TGTGCCAGCAGTATCCAGGGACAGGTGCCCGGGGAGCTGTTTTTT.